This is a list of T cell receptor beta chains from one sample in a study of tumor-infiltrating lymphocytes in primary liver carcinoma. Each CDR3 protein gets one entry after TCRdb re-called the multiplex PCR reads with MiXCR. This table holds more than 150,000 distinct CDR3 sequences, about 60% found once. What was sequenced was peripheral blood. The origin of the receptors is a man between 40 and 49 years old with primary liver carcinoma and hepatitis B virus infection. CDR3s include the opening cysteine and the closing phenylalanine or tryptophan. A D gene is named only where the DNA matches it firmly. Clone sizes are given selectively: once, few, many, or a class where the clone is expanded.

NA	13	TRBV11-1	TRBJ2-2	NA	CASSWSTTGDLFF	TGTGCCAGCAGCTGGAGTACTACCGGGGACCTGTTTTTT
NA	13	TRBV11-2	TRBJ2-3	TRBD1	CATRTGNVDTQYF	TGTGCCACCAGGACAGGGAACGTGGATACGCAGTATTTT
NA	14	TRBV11-2	TRBJ2-7	TRBD1	CANSLDRPTYEQYF	TGTGCCAACAGCTTGGACAGGCCTACCTACGAGCAGTACTTC
NA	15	TRBV12-3/TRBV12-4	TRBJ2-2	NA	CASSLAGANTGELFF	TGTGCCAGCAGTTTGGCCGGGGCTAACACCGGGGAGCTGTTTTTT
NA	16	TRBV10-3	TRBJ1-2	TRBD1	CATSDYGQERLYGYTF	TGTGCCACCAGTGATTACGGACAGGAGCGACTCTATGGCTACACCTTC
few	12	TRBV29-1	TRBJ2-7	NA	CSVEGPAYEQYF	TGCAGCGTTGAGGGTCCAGCCTACGAGCAGTACTTC
many	16	TRBV11-3	TRBJ2-1	TRBD2	CASSLDWGREGDEQFF	TGTGCCAGCAGCTTAGATTGGGGGAGGGAAGGCGATGAGCAGTTCTTC
NA	14	TRBV5-5	TRBJ1-2	TRBD1	CASCLGQGNYDYTF	TGTGCCAGCTGCTTGGGACAGGGGAACTATGATTACACCTTC
NA	13	TRBV29-1	TRBJ2-1	TRBD2	CGATSNTYNEQFF	TGCGGCGCGACTAGCAACACCTACAATGAGCAGTTCTTC
NA	14	TRBV6-1	TRBJ2-7	NA	CARASGSTAYEQYF	TGTGCCAGAGCGAGTGGGAGTACGGCATACGAGCAGTACTTC
NA	16	TRBV6-1	TRBJ2-1	NA	CASSEARGWLVDEQFF	TGTGCCAGCAGTGAAGCGCGAGGGTGGCTTGTCGATGAGCAGTTCTTC
NA	15	TRBV12-3/TRBV12-4	TRBJ2-7	NA	CASSFEPEDPYEQYF	TGTGCCAGCAGTTTCGAGCCGGAGGATCCCTACGAGCAGTACTTC
many	12	TRBV11-2	TRBJ2-3	TRBD2	CASSLTSGKGYF	TGTGCCAGCAGCCTGACTAGCGGGAAAGGATATTTT
NA	14	TRBV11-2	TRBJ1-1	TRBD1	CACSLDRFITEAFF	TGTGCCTGCAGCCTGGACAGGTTTATCACTGAAGCTTTCTTT
NA	12	TRBV29-1	TRBJ2-5	NA	CSVFFGVETQYF	TGCAGCGTTTTTTTTGGGGTGGAGACCCAGTACTTC
few	12	TRBV29-1	TRBJ2-1	NA	CSVAVSTNEQFF	TGCAGCGTTGCGGTTAGCACCAATGAGCAGTTCTTC
NA	14	TRBV7-8	TRBJ2-7	NA	CASTLAGTLYEQYF	TGTGCCAGTACGTTGGCGGGCACTTTATACGAGCAGTACTTC
few	19	TRBV4-1	TRBJ2-4	NA	CASSQDDRGYRPPKNIQYF	TGCGCCAGCAGCCAAGATGATCGGGGATACAGGCCCCCCAAAAACATTCAGTACTTC
few	15	TRBV6-1	TRBJ1-5	NA	CASSEGWGSNQPQHF	TGTGCCAGCAGTGAAGGATGGGGTAGCAATCAGCCCCAGCATTTT